This T cell receptor beta chain appears in the sequencing data of a study of beta chain features in type 1 diabetes (dated by TCRdb to 2017 to 2018). As for the study more broadly: Mean age, gender distribution, total cell number and subset yield were not different between patients and healthy donors. Across all samples, fewer than 110,000,000 sorted cells were examined, and cell number per subset correlated strongly with RNA yield. In the study, TCRB repertoires of sorted circulating CD4+ T cell subsets from recently diagnosed type 1 diabetes patients were compared with those of matched healthy donors. Regulatory and stem cell-like memory subsets were isolated from only 8 patients and about eight healthy donors, whereas naive and central memory subsets came from all 28 donors.

There are a few counts of this clone. Its antigen specificity is not known. Per-base quality was not reported, and no clone a single base away is much larger than it. From each donor, a single peripheral blood sample of about 100 mL on average was drawn into heparinised tubes. Naive, central memory, regulatory and stem cell-like memory CD4+ T cells were sorted on a BD FACSAria II using a panel including CD45RO, CCR7, CD25, CD127, CD95 and CD27. Purity was above 98% for every sorted population. PBMCs were isolated right away by Lymphoprep density gradient centrifugation and were stained directly, without culture. So that batch effects would be minimized, each experiment stained and sorted samples in pairs, pairing one healthy donor with one patient. General findings and caveats noted by the study authors: Patients with type 1 diabetes made fewer insertions and deleted more nucleotides at VDJ recombination sites, implying thymic rearrangement abnormalities. A moderate but significant shortening of TCRB CDR3 length was observed in type 1 diabetes patients in all four CD4+ subsets. Shorter templates might be favored by PCR, yet because patient and control samples were amplified and corrected together, any such skew would affect both groups equally. Because cDNA was sequenced instead of genomic DNA, activated cells with high expression could be over-represented, although the groups did not differ in activation or CD3 levels. HLA sub-analyses involved small numbers of individuals, so any influence of HLA type on TCRB rearrangement remained unresolved. The naive, central memory and regulatory TCRB repertoires appeared to resemble one another more closely among patients than among healthy donors.

The High Capacity cDNA Reverse Transcription Kit was used to reverse transcribe all of the isolated RNA, meaning that expressed TCRB transcripts were what got sequenced. Deep immunoSEQ sequencing was performed on naive, central memory and regulatory T cell samples, with an average of around 3.4 million total reads per sample. Sorted cells were lysed in RLT buffer, and RNA was extracted using DNase-treated RNeasy Micro or Mini kits according to cell number. To prevent cross-contamination, every cell subset was processed on its own, while patient and healthy donor samples were processed together. Using the immunoSEQ multiplex PCR, TCRB sequences were amplified from cDNA into 87-bp fragments spanning the CDR3 region. Sequencing of the amplicons was performed on the Illumina HiSeq platform. On the study's bioinformatics: PCR bias was computationally corrected using synthetic template baselines, reads within Hamming distance 2 were collapsed, and singletons that could not be merged were discarded. Reads were aligned against IMGT so that V, D and J genes, CDR3 length and insertions or deletions at six rearrangement sites could be assigned. Within each subset, clonotype counts were normalized to sorted cell number, after which true diversity and Gini coefficients were computed with the tcR R package. The overlap coefficient, calculated on TCRB nucleotide sequences, was used to quantify repertoire sharing. Out-of-frame TCRB sequences from naive cells were analyzed to stand in for the pre-selection repertoire. What TCRdb holds here is the immuneACCESS table cut down to in-frame rearrangements. Part of the clones is not present; checked against another copy, under half of the missing clones reflect an unresolved V gene, and the others are unexplained. V and J calls and clone size are as listed in that table; D and trimming were resolved from the DNA. The sample table lists approximately 600,000 clones, roughly 12% of them with a count of one. The ten largest account for more than 0.095% of the sample.

Via the germline V gene (reference sequence), CDR1 is GTSNPN and CDR2 SVGIG. From the cysteine up to the phenylalanine, the CDR3 has a length of 11 residues. Just the 33-base CDR3 DNA is kept, in frame starting at base 1. V loses 1 base, J loses 6 bases, and the germline ends lie 5 bases apart. This receptor was identified in a man aged 30 to 39 with type 1 diabetes. Specimen: naive CD4+ T cells from blood. This specimen's cell subset or site label, interpreted: true naive CD4+ T cells. The receptor chain draws on TRBV30 and TRBJ2-3, with an unclear D gene assignment. The CDR3 loop reads CAWSESDTQYF. The DNA sequence is given as TGTGCCTGGAGTGAAAGTGATACGCAGTATTTT.